The next 6 T cell receptor beta chains were all read from a single sample in a study of shared clonotypes between healthy human individuals (dated by TCRdb to the early 2020s). The library came from the immunoSEQ multiplex PCR assay. The source is immuneACCESS, and TCRdb retained only in-frame sequences with V and J called. Part of the clones is not carried over; for the studies checked, unresolved V genes explain less than half of this, and the remainder is unexplained. The sample table shows approximately 95,000 clones, and roughly two thirds are seen once. The ten largest account for more than 40% of the sample. The source material was memory CD8+ T cells sorted from blood. This specimen's cell subset or site label, interpreted: CD45RO+ cells pooled with CCR7-negative TemRA cells. The receptor set was obtained from a man aged 25 to 40 in good health.

This clone was counted between two and nine times. The rearrangement joins TRBV9 to TRBJ2-3; no clear D. The CDR3 has 15 residues. From germline, CDR1 is SGDLS and CDR2 YYNGEE. The V and J ends lost 0 bases and 4 bases respectively, with 12 bases between them. Here the CDR3 reads CASSVDQFSSDTQYF. CDR3 bases: TGTGCCAGCAGCGTAGATCAGTTTAGCTCAGATACGCAGTATTTT.

The chain is built from TRBV4-2 and TRBJ2-6, with a possible D match to TRBD2 (6 bases). This CDR3 has 16 amino acids. Trimming took 4 bases from V and 0 from J, leaving 10 bases between them. CDR1 is LGHNA and CDR2 is YNFKEQ in the germline V gene. Written as DNA, the CDR3 is TGTGCCAGCAGCCCCCCCGGGGGCTCTGGGGCCAACGTCCTGACTTTC. It encodes CASSPPGGSGANVLTF.

This rearrangement joins TRBV5-6 to TRBJ1-1, with D maybe TRBD1 (6 bases). V dropped 3 bases and J dropped 1 base, with 16 bases sitting between them. The CDR3 has 16 residues. CDR1 is SGHDT, CDR2 YYEEEE, per germline. In DNA form, the CDR3 reads TGTGCCAGCAGCTCGATGGAGGACAGCAGGAACACTGAAGCTTTCTTT. Translated: CASSSMEDSRNTEAFF.

A note on this clone: Other DNA sequences in the same sample also yield this CDR3. The chain combines TRBV6-1 with TRBJ1-5, with TRBD1 identical over 7 bases. Germline lookup yields CDR1 MNHNS and CDR2 SASEGT. The CDR3 spans 15 residues. The ends lost 1 base at V and 2 bases at J; junction bases unmatched: 2. The CDR3 sequence: CASSEEGAGNQPQHF. The CDR3 region has the DNA TGTGCCAGCAGTGAAGAGGGGGCTGGCAATCAGCCCCAGCATTTT.

This clone was picked up many times. The CDR3 DNA reads as TGTGCCAGCAGTGACTCCAGCGAGTATGAGCAGTTCTTC. Its protein product is CASSDSSEYEQFF. The gene calls are TRBV6-4 and TRBJ2-1; D call uncertain. V dropped 0 bases and J dropped 8 bases, with 8 bases sitting between them. The CDR3 contains 13 residues. The V gene's germline CDR1 is MRHNA and CDR2 SNTAGT.

The chain has TRBV1 and TRBJ2-5; the tabulated D call, TRBD1, remains unverified against the DNA. TRBV1 is a known pseudogene. The CDR3 contains 15 residues. The CDR3 DNA follows: TGCACCAGCAGCCAGGGGACAGGGGGCAGGGAGACCCAGTACTTC. As protein: CTSSQGTGGRETQYF.